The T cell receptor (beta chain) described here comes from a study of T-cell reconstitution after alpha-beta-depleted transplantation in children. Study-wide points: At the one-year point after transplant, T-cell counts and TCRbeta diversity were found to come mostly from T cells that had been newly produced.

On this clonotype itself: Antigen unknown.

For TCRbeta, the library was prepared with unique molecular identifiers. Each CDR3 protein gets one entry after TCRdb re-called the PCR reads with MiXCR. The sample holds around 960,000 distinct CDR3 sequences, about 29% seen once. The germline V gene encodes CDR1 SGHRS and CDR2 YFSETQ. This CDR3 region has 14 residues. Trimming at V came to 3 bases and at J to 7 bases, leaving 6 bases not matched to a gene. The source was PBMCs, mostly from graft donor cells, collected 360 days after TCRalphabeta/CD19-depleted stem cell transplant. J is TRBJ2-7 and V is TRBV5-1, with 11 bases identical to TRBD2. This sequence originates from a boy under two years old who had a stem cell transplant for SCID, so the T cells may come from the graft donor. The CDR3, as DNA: TGCGCCAGCAGCTCTAGCGGGGGGACAGGGGAGCAGTACTTC. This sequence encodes CASSSSGGTGEQYF.